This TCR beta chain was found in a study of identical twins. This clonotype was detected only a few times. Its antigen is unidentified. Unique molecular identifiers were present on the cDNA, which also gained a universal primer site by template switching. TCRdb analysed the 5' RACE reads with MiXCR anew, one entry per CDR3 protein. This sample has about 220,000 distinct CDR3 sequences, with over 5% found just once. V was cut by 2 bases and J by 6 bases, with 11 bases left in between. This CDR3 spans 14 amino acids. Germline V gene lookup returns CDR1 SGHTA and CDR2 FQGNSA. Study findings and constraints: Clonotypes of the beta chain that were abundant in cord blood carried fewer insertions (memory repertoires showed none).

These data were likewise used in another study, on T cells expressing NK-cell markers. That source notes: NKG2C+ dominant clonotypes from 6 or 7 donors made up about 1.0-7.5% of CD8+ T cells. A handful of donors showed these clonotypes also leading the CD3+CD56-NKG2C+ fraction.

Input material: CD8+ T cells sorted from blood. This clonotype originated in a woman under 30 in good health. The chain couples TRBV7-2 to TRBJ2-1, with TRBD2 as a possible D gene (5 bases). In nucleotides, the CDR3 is TGTGCCAGCAGCTTACCTAGCCTCGGCAATGAGCAGTTCTTC. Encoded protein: CASSLPSLGNEQFF.